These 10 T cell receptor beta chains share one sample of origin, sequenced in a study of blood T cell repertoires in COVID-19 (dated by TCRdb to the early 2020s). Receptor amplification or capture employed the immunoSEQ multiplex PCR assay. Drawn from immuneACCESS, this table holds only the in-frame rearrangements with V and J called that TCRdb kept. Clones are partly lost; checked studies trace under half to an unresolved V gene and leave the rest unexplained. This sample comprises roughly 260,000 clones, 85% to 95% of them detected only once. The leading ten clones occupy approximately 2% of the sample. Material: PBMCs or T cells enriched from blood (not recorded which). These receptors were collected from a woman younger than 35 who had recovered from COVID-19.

The CDR3 here is CASSQMSGSGLAFF. The CDR3 DNA follows: TGTGCCAGCAGCCAGATGTCAGGGTCAGGTTTAGCTTTCTTT. This chain links TRBV3-1 (or the pseudogene TRBV3-2) with TRBJ1-1; D perhaps matches TRBD1 (5 bases). This CDR3 contains 14 residues. V was clipped by 3 bases and J by 10 bases, with 18 bases between them. Looked up from germline, CDR1 is LGHDT and CDR2 is YNNKEL (reference sequence).

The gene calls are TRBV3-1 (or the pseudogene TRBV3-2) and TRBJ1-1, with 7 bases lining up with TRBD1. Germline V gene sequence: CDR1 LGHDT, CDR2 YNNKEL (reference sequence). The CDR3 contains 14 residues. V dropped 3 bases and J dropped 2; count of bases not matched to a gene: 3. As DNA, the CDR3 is TGTGCCAGCAGCCAGGGACAGATCAACACTGAAGCTTTCTTT. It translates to CASSQGQINTEAFF.

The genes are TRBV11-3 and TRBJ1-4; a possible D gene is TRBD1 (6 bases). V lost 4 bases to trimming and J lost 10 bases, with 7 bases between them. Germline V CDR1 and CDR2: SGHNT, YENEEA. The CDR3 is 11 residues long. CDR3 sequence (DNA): TGTGCCAGCAGCTCGGACAGAAAACTGTTTTTT. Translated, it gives CASSSDRKLFF. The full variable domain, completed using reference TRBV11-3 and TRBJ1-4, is EAGVVQSPRYKIIEKKQPVAFWCNPISGHNTLYWYLQNLGQGPELLIRYENEEAVDDSQLPKDRFSAERLKGVDSTLKIQPAELGDSAVYLCASSSDRKLFFGSGTQLSVL.

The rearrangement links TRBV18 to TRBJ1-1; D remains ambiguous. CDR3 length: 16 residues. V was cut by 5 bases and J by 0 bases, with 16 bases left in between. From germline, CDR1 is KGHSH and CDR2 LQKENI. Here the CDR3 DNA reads TGTGCCAGCTCATTTCTCGAGGGCAGAATGAACACTGAAGCTTTCTTT. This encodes CASSFLEGRMNTEAFF.

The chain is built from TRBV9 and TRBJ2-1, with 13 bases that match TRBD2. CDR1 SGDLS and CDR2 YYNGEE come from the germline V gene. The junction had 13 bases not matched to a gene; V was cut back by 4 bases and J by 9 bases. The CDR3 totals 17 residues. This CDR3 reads CASSLRTSGRVWGEQFF. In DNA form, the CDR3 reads TGTGCCAGCAGCCTCCGGACTAGCGGGAGAGTGTGGGGTGAGCAGTTCTTC.

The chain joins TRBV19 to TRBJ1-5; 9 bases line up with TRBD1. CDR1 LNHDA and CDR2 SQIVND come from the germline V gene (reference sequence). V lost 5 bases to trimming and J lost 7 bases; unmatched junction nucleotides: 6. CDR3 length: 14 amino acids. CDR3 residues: CASSGTGGRQPQHF. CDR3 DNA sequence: TGTGCCAGTAGTGGAACAGGGGGCAGGCAGCCCCAGCATTTT.

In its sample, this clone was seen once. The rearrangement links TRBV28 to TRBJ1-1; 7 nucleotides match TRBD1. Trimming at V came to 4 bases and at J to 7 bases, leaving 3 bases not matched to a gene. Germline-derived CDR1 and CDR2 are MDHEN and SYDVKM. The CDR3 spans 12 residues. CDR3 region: CASSWGQLEAFF. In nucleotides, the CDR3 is TGTGCCAGCAGTTGGGGACAGCTTGAAGCTTTCTTT.

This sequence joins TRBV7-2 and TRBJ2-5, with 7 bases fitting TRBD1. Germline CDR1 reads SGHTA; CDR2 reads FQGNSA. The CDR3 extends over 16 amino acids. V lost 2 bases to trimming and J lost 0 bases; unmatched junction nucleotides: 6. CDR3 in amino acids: CASSLRGQLYQETQYF. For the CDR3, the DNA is TGTGCCAGCAGCTTAAGGGGACAGCTGTACCAAGAGACCCAGTACTTC.

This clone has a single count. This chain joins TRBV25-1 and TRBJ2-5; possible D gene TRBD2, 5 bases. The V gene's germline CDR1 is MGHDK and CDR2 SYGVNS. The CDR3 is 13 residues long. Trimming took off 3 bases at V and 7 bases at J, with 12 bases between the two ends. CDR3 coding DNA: TGTGCCAGCAGTGAGAGTCTCGGAGGGACCCAGTACTTC. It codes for CASSESLGGTQYF.

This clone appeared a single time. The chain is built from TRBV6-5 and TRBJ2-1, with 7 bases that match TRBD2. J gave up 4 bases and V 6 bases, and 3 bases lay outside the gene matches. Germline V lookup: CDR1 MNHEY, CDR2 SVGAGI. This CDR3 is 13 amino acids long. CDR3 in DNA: TGTGCCAGCAGCCGCGGGGGATACAATGAGCAGTTCTTC. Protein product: CASSRGGYNEQFF.